The 9 T cell receptor beta chains presented below share a single source sample, sequenced in a study of type 1 regulatory T cells. Whole-study findings and limits: Compared with non-type 1 regulatory T cells, type 1 regulatory T cells showed a more restricted TCR repertoire.

TCRdb used MiXCR to reprocess the reads, holding one entry per CDR3 protein. The sample records about 71,000 distinct CDR3 sequences, less than 25% being singletons. Which antigens these TCRs recognize remains unknown. Sequences were obtained from cultured type 1 regulatory T (Tr1) cells, either the whole culture or a sorted fraction (not recorded which). The receptors here all came from a human donor in good health.

The chain carries TRBV6-1 and TRBJ2-5, with no clear D. Germline values: CDR1 MNHNS, CDR2 SASEGT. With 3 bases removed from V and 6 bases from J, the gap between germline ends came to 17 bases. The CDR3 has 15 residues. The CDR3 spells CASSDAHGSVKTQYF. The CDR3 nucleotides read TGTGCCAGCAGTGATGCCCACGGGTCTGTAAAGACCCAGTACTTC.

Of note for this clonotype: This sequence may be a read error, since a much larger clone differs from it by one base. In nucleotides, the CDR3 is TGCGCCAGCAGCTTGGTCGGACAGAACTTGAACACTGAAGCTTTCTTT. It encodes CASSLVGQNLNTEAFF. J is TRBJ1-1 and V is TRBV5-1; TRBD1 might be the D (6 bases). The CDR3 is 16 amino acids. Germline values: CDR1 SGHRS, CDR2 YFSETQ. The V end was cut by 0 bases, the J end by 0 bases, with 12 bases between.

This clonotype has only a few counts. The V call is TRBV20-1, the J call TRBJ1-2; unclear D gene. Germline CDR1 DFQATT, CDR2 SNEGSKA (reference sequence). The CDR3 extends over 13 amino acids. The germline V and J ends were trimmed by 5 bases and 4 bases, with 14 bases remaining between them. CDR3 loop: CSAAHQLLYGYTF. CDR3 bases: TGCAGTGCTGCTCACCAGTTACTCTATGGCTACACCTTC.

DNA for the CDR3: TGTGCCAGCAGCTTAGGGGTGAGGCTAGCGACAGATACGCAGTATTTT. Translated: CASSLGVRLATDTQYF. The chain carries TRBV7-2 and TRBJ2-3; D is possibly TRBD2 (6 bases). The germline gives CDR1 SGHTA, CDR2 FQGNSA. CDR3 size: 16 residues. V shed 1 base and J shed 3 bases, with 14 bases lying between them. The whole variable domain, filled in from reference TRBV7-2 and TRBJ2-3, reads GAGVSQSPSNKVTEKGKDVELRCDPISGHTALYWYRQSLGQGLEFLIYFQGNSAPDKSGLPSDRFSAERTGGSVSTLTIQRTQQEDSAVYLCASSLGVRLATDTQYFGPGTRLTVL.

About this clonotype itself: An end of the junction differs from the germline gene, which may be a read error. The chain links TRBV7-7 to TRBJ2-1, with no clear D. The CDR3 sequence is 15 residues long. Per germline, CDR1 SSHAT and CDR2 FNYEAQ (reference sequence). CDR3 nucleotides: TGTGCTAGCAGCCCACTTATGACTTATAACAATGAGCAGTTCTTC. It is translated as CASSPLMTYNNEQFF.

This chain links TRBV5-1 with TRBJ2-7, with a weak D call TRBD2 (6 bases). The CDR3 runs to 14 residues. Trimming left V 0 bases short and J 6 bases short, with 13 bases between. Per the germline V gene, CDR1 is SGHRS and CDR2 is YFSETQ. Here the CDR3 DNA reads TGCGCCAGCAGCTTGGGGGACTTATTCGGCGAGCAGTACTTC. It yields the protein CASSLGDLFGEQYF.

The V gene is TRBV7-9, the J gene TRBJ1-1; D unresolved. The V gene lost 5 bases and the J gene lost 1 base, with 14 bases spanning the gap. Germline lookup yields CDR1 SEHNR and CDR2 FQNEAQ (reference sequence). The CDR3 is made up of 15 amino acids. CDR3 residues: CASSPPGSGNTEAFF. Here the CDR3 DNA reads TGTGCCAGCAGCCCCCCGGGTTCGGGGAACACTGAAGCTTTCTTT.

The gene calls are TRBV11-1 and TRBJ2-7; D may be TRBD2 (5 bases). Deletions cut 4 bases from V and 0 bases from J, with 10 bases between. The length of the CDR3 is 14 residues. Germline CDR1 and CDR2: SGHAT and FQDESV (reference sequence). The DNA of the CDR3 is TGTGCCAGCAGCTCCGAGCGGAGCTCCTACGAGCAGTACTTC. It yields the protein CASSSERSSYEQYF.

The chain is built from TRBV24-1 and TRBJ2-6, with 8 bases lining up with TRBD1. Germline V gene lookup returns CDR1 KGHDR and CDR2 SFDVKD. This CDR3 contains 16 residues. V gave up 3 bases and J gave up 4 bases; unmatched junction bases: 4. The CDR3 DNA follows: TGTGCCACCAGTGATCTAGGGACAGGCGGGGCCAACGTCCTGACTTTC. It yields the protein CATSDLGTGGANVLTF.